This is a list of T cell receptor beta chains from one sample in a study of blood T cell repertoires in COVID-19. Here immunoSEQ multiplex PCR was the method, and the copy in TCRdb shows in-frame clones only, minus some. The table lists 200,000 to 300,000 clones, 70% to 90% of them singletons. What was sequenced was peripheral blood. Source of these receptors: a woman aged 55-69 years with COVID-19, enrolled during active disease. CDR3s include the opening cysteine and the closing phenylalanine or tryptophan. Each record gives: CDR3 length, clone size, V gene, J gene, D gene, CDR3 protein, CDR3 DNA. A D gene is named only where the DNA matches it firmly. The size of a clone is reported for some rows only, either as once, few or many, or as a class for expanded clones.

cdr3_length: 15
clone_size: -
v_call: TRBV28
j_call: TRBJ2-3
d_call: TRBD2
cdr3_aa: CASSFLLAGTDTQYF
cdr3_nt: TGTGCCAGCAGTTTCCTACTAGCGGGGACAGATACGCAGTATTTT

cdr3_length: 14
clone_size: -
v_call: TRBV6-6
j_call: TRBJ1-5
d_call: -
cdr3_aa: CASRHDSGNQPQHF
cdr3_nt: TGTGCCAGCAGACACGACAGCGGCAATCAGCCCCAGCATTTT

cdr3_length: 15
clone_size: -
v_call: TRBV6-2/TRBV6-3
j_call: TRBJ1-1
d_call: -
cdr3_aa: CASSPLPGPSTEAFF
cdr3_nt: TGTGCCAGCAGTCCCTTGCCTGGGCCTTCCACTGAAGCTTTCTTT

cdr3_length: 12
clone_size: -
v_call: TRBV6-5
j_call: TRBJ1-5
d_call: -
cdr3_aa: CASMAGNQPQHF
cdr3_nt: TGTGCCAGCATGGCAGGAAATCAGCCCCAGCATTTT

cdr3_length: 14
clone_size: -
v_call: TRBV1
j_call: TRBJ2-3
d_call: -
cdr3_aa: CTNWAGVPTDTQYF
cdr3_nt: TGCACCAACTGGGCGGGCGTCCCCACAGATACGCAGTATTTT

cdr3_length: 13
clone_size: -
v_call: TRBV6-5
j_call: TRBJ2-2
d_call: -
cdr3_aa: CASSPGWVRELFF
cdr3_nt: TGTGCCAGCAGCCCAGGGTGGGTACGGGAGCTGTTTTTT

cdr3_length: 14
clone_size: -
v_call: TRBV27
j_call: TRBJ2-7
d_call: TRBD2
cdr3_aa: CASSLREATYEQYF
cdr3_nt: TGTGCCAGCAGTTTGCGGGAGGCCACCTACGAGCAGTACTTC

cdr3_length: 14
clone_size: -
v_call: TRBV30
j_call: TRBJ1-5
d_call: -
cdr3_aa: CAWNLGASNQPQHF
cdr3_nt: TGTGCCTGGAATCTTGGGGCTAGCAATCAGCCCCAGCATTTT

cdr3_length: 12
clone_size: -
v_call: TRBV7-6
j_call: TRBJ1-4
d_call: -
cdr3_aa: CASSGGDRELFF
cdr3_nt: TGTGCCAGCAGCGGAGGCGATAGGGAACTGTTTTTT

cdr3_length: 14
clone_size: few
v_call: TRBV11-2
j_call: TRBJ2-3
d_call: TRBD1
cdr3_aa: CASSDRAPTDTQYF
cdr3_nt: TGTGCCAGCAGCGACAGGGCTCCCACAGATACGCAGTATTTT